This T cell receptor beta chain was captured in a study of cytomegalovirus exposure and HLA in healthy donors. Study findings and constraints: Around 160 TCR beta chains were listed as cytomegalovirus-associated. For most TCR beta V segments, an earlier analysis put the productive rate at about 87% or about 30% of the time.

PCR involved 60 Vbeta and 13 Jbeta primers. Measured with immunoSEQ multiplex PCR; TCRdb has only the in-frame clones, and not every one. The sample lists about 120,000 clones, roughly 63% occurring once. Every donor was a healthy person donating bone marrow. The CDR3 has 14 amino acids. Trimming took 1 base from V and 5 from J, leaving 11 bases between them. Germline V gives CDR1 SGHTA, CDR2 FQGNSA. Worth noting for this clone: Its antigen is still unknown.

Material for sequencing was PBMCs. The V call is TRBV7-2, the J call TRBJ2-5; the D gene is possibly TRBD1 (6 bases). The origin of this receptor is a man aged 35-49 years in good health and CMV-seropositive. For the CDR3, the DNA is TGTGCCAGCAGCTTAGTTAGGGGGAGCGAGACCCAGTACTTC. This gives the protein CASSLVRGSETQYF.